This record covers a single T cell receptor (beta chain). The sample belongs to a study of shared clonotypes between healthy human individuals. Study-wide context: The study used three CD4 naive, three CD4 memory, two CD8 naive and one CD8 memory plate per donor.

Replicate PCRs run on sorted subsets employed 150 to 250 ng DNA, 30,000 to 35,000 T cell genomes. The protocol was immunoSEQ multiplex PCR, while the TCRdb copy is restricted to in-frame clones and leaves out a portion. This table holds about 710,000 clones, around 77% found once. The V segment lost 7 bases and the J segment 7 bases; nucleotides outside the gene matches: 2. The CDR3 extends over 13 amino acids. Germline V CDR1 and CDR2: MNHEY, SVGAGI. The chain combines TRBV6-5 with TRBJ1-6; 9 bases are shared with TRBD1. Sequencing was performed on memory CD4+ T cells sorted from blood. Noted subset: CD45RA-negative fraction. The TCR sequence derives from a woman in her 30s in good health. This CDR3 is CASKGQGNSPLHF. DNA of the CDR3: TGTGCCAGCAAGGGACAGGGAAATTCACCCCTCCACTTT.